Listed below are T cell receptor beta chains from one sample, sequenced in a study of blood T cell repertoires in COVID-19. Libraries were prepared by immunoSEQ multiplex PCR; TCRdb keeps only in-frame clonotypes and omits some of them. The table records about 200,000 clones, roughly 80% of them present only once. Sequencing input: PBMCs or T cells enriched from blood (not recorded which). The receptors were gathered from a man in his forties who had recovered from COVID-19. The CDR3 runs from the conserved cysteine through the conserved F or W. Clone size appears in some rows only: once, few, many, or a class for an expanded clone.

TRBV28	.	TRBJ1-2	CASSTRTGGYGYTF
TRBV6-5	.	TRBJ1-4	CASGHIEKLFF
TRBV9	.	TRBJ2-7	CASSPQTGLNEQYF
TRBV19	few	TRBJ1-2	CASSRQGQGTNYGYTF
TRBV4-2	once	TRBJ1-5	CASSLGEADQPQHF
TRBV7-2	.	TRBJ2-1	CASSFSGSQYNEQFF
TRBV5-1	few	TRBJ2-2	CASSSSDPGELFF
TRBV12-5	.	TRBJ2-2	CASGSSNSGELFF
TRBV4-2	.	TRBJ2-3	CASSPLGTGRATDTQYF
TRBV27	.	TRBJ2-1	CASSFQQGPYNEQFF